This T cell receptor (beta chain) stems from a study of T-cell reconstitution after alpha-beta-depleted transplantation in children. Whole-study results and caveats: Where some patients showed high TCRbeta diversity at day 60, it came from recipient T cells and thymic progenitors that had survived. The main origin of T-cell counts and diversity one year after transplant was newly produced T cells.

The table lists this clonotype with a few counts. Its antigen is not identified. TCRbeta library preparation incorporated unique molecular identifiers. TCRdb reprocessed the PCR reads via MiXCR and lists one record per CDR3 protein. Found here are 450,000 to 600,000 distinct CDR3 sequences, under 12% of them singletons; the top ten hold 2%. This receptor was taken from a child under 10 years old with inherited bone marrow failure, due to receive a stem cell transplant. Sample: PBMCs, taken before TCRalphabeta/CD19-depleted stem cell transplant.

The CDR3 sequence: CAWSLTGVYEQYF. The CDR3 DNA reads as TGTGCCTGGAGTCTAACAGGGGTATACGAGCAGTACTTC. This chain connects TRBV30 to TRBJ2-7, with 7 bases fitting TRBD1. The V gene end was trimmed by 2 bases and the J gene end by 4 bases; junction bases not matched to a gene: 5. Germline V gives CDR1 GTSNPN, CDR2 SVGIG (reference sequence). This CDR3 has 13 residues.